The following is a T cell receptor beta chain sequence with its context. No antigen is known for it. This sample is drawn from a study of vaccination effects on CD4 cells after COVID-19. Across the whole study: A median of 72 days separated the second dose and sampling.

Findings and caveats of the study: Among infection- and vaccine-induced clones, marked clonal contraction occurred late after vaccination.

In the ViraFEST assay, antigen-specific CD4+ clonotypes were identified by expansion after peptide-pool stimulation. At the end of about 10 days of culture, CD4+ T cells were isolated. It was two doses of either the BNT162b2 or mRNA-1273 vaccine that participants received. Data came from immunoSEQ multiplex PCR; TCRdb stores just in-frame clones and leaves some out. The table records 65,000 to 95,000 clones, around four fifths of them present only once. In germline, CDR1 is MNHEY, CDR2 SVGEGT. This CDR3 is built from 15 residues. V was pared by 0 bases and J by 7 bases, with 7 bases of the junction left unmatched.

The TCR comes from a human donor who received a COVID-19 vaccine. The specimen comprised CD4+ T cells from PBMCs cultured with HCoV-OC43 spike peptides, sampled after COVID-19 vaccination. Documented subset: HCoV-OC43 spike overlapping peptide pool stimulation. The chain has TRBV6-2 or TRBV6-3 and TRBJ1-2; 8 positions agree with TRBD1. DNA of the CDR3: TGTGCCAGCAGTTACTCGGTCAGGGGGCGGTTTGGCTACACCTTC. It encodes CASSYSVRGRFGYTF.